The entry below gives a single T cell receptor (beta chain) sequence along with its context. Its target antigen remains unknown. Per-nucleotide qualities are absent, and no much larger clonotype sits a single base away. CDR1 and CDR2 are read off the germline V gene (reference sequence) as SEHNR and FQNEAQ. At the junction V is shortened by 5 bases and J by 3 bases; bases outside the gene matches: 3. The CDR3, cysteine through phenylalanine, is 14 amino acids long. The entry retains the CDR3 DNA only, 42 bases that are in frame from base 1. This sample stems from a study of T cell changes during pregnancy in multiple sclerosis (dated by TCRdb to between 2018 and 2021). Background on the whole study: Changes in the T cell repertoire over the course of pregnancy were examined in this study in women with multiple sclerosis.

Library method: the immunoSEQ multiplex PCR assay. In TCRdb, the immuneACCESS table is reduced to in-frame sequences with V and J assigned. These tables do not hold every clone; where another copy was compared, an unresolved V gene accounts for under half, and the others remain unexplained. In all, the sample holds about 53,000 clones, and about 92% of those were seen once. Clones ranked in the top ten supply under 3.5% of the sample. This specimen consisted of CD8+ T cells from peripheral blood mononuclear cells, obtained before pregnancy. The origin of this receptor is a female donor with multiple sclerosis, enrolled in a pregnancy study. Recombination joined TRBV7-9 with TRBJ1-1, and TRBD1 matches 10 of the central bases. The DNA sequence is TGTGCCAGCAGCCACGGGACAGGGGACACTGAAGCTTTCTTT. Translated, it gives CASSHGTGDTEAFF.